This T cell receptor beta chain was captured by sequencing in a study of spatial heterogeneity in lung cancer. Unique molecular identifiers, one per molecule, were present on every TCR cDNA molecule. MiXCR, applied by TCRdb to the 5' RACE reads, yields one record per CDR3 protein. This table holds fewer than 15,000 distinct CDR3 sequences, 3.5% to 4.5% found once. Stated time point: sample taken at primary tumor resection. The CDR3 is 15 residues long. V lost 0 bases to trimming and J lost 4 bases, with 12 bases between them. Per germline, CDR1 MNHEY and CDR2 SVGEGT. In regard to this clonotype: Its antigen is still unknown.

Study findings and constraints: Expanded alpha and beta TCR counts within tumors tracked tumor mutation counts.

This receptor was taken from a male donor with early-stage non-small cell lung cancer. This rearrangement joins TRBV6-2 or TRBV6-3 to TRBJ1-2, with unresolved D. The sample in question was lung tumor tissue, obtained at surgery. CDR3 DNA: TGTGCCAGCAGTTACTCGAACGGGAACCTCTATGGCTACACCTTC. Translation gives CASSYSNGNLYGYTF.